This T cell receptor (delta chain) was obtained from a study of gamma-delta T cells after stem cell transplantation. The CDR3 is made up of 18 amino acids. Germline lookup yields CDR1 TSWWSYY and CDR2 QGS. V was cut by 3 bases and J by 7 bases, with 27 bases left in between. On this clone itself: A far more abundant clone sits one base away, making this likely a read error. The sample contains more than one DNA sequence encoding this CDR3.

TCRdb reanalysed the RT-PCR reads via CATT. The sample includes about 1,500 delta-chain clones, 1.6% seen only once; the top ten take just under 45%. The chain carries TRDV1 and TRDJ1; TRDD3 might be the D (5 bases). Source material: gamma-delta T cells. The clonotype originates from a human donor. It is not recorded whose cells these are; they may come from a transplant donor. CDR3 loop: CALGELFPSPPGAPKLIF. The DNA for the CDR3 is TGTGCTCTTGGGGAGCTATTCCCGTCCCCCCCGGGGGCTCCTAAACTCATCTTT.